This T cell receptor beta chain is from a study of blood T cells in healthy people across ages. V dropped 8 bases and J dropped 10; count of bases not matched to a gene: 11. Germline lookup yields CDR1 MNHEY and CDR2 SMNVEV (reference sequence). The CDR3 is 14 amino acids. A second about 7 to 12 cycle PCR used barcoded and J-beta primers. TCRdb re-called the 5' RACE reads with MiXCR, one entry per CDR3 protein. Here the sample spans approximately 1,000,000 distinct CDR3 sequences, roughly two fifths being singletons. This clonotype has a handful of counts. Sequenced input: blood. The receptor's source is a man aged 18 to 29 in good health. The J gene is TRBJ2-1, the V gene TRBV27; 10 bases map to TRBD2. In DNA form, the CDR3 reads TGTGCCAGCCTTAGCGGGGGGTTCTCGTGGGAGCAGTTCTTC. The encoded protein is CASLSGGFSWEQFF.